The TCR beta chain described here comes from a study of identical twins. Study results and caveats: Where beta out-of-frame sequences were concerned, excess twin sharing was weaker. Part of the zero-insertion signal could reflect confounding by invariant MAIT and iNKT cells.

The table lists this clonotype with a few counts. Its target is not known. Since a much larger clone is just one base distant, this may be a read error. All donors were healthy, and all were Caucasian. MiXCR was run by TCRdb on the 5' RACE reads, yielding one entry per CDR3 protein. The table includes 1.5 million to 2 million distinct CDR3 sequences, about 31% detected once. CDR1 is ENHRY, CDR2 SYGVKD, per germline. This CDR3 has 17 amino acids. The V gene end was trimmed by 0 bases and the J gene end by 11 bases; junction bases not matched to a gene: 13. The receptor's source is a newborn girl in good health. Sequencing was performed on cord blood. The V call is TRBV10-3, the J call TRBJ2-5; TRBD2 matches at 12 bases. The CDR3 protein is CAISESTTSGGYNEQYF. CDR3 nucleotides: TGTGCCATCAGTGAGTCGACGACTAGCGGGGGCTACAATGAGCAGTACTTC.